This T cell receptor beta chain was obtained from a study of early stage breast cancer tumors. The table came from immunoSEQ multiplex PCR; TCRdb's copy has only in-frame clones and leaves some out. The sample records just under 30,000 clones, 84% being singletons. Germline V lookup: CDR1 SGHAT, CDR2 FQNNGV. V was clipped by 0 bases and J by 0 bases, with 2 bases between them. This CDR3 region has 13 residues. Sequencing was performed on blood. The chain has TRBV11-2 and TRBJ2-5, with D hard to call. The sequence came from a person between 50 and 60 years old with breast cancer. The CDR3 region has the DNA TGTGCCAGCAGCTTAGACTACCAAGAGACCCAGTACTTC. Translated, it gives CASSLDYQETQYF.